Described below is a single TCR beta chain sequence and its context. Its cognate antigen has yet to be identified. The input lacks base qualities; no much larger clone sits a single base away. The TCR beta CDR3 regions were amplified from the RNA transcripts. The TCR CDR3 was subjected to a first round of RT-PCR using the HTBI primer set and the Qiagen OneStep RT-PCR kit. The libraries were constructed in a second round of multiplex PCR and then size-selected and purified. Paired-end sequencing of the libraries was performed with 100 bp reads on an Illumina HiSeq2000. From the authors' description of their analysis: SOAPnuke was used to process the raw data, with reads discarded if the reads contained adapters or uncalled bases, had a mean Phred below 15, or lacked an exact constant-primer or identifier match. COPE v1.2.5 was used to merge the high-quality paired reads, and each unique nucleotide sequence was defined as a clonotype. Clonotypes were aligned to IMGT TRBV, TRBD and TRBJ reference segments using MiTCR v1.1. The analysis included only V-J combinations with a frequency above 0.0001, which together covered 99.2% of the repertoires. The TCS score was defined as F50 (clonal expansion) divided by E x V (chaos), with BLOSUM62-based TCRdist calculated between CDR3 peptides within each V-J. Welch's t-statistics and random forest reduced around 510 V-J features to 13, which were used in a naive Bayes classifier (R e1071). TCRdb reanalyzed the raw reads on its own, using fastp at Q25 for trimming and MiXCR for clone calling, and kept in-frame beta chains. Identical CDR3 proteins give one entry, which carries the most common genes and DNA. The V and J calls and clone size come from TCRdb's table, not from the authors' own analysis. For this sample there are 500,000 to 650,000 distinct CDR3 sequences; around 15% appear just once. The ten largest clones add up to 14% of the sample.

The data belong to a study of T cells in Graves' hyperthyroidism and ophthalmopathy (dated by TCRdb to the late 2010s). For the wider study: Peripheral blood samples were taken at initial diagnosis, before any treatment was given. To identify distinguishing TCR V-J signatures, a discovery cohort of 95 to 100 patients was used, comprising 40 to 45 with Graves' ophthalmopathy and roughly 60 with stable Graves' hyperthyroidism. Following sampling, methimazole starting at 30 mg daily was given to hyperthyroidism patients, and high-dose intravenous methylprednisolone was given to ophthalmopathy patients. The 95 to 100 discovery patients were randomly divided into training and test sets at a 7:3 ratio. Prospective prediction of ophthalmopathy was tested in an independent validation cohort consisting of 18 to 20 hyperthyroidism patients and some 16 patients who later progressed to ophthalmopathy. TCR Vbeta CDR3 sequencing of approximately 140 peripheral blood samples (approximately 44 ophthalmopathy, under 80 hyperthyroidism and roughly 17 progressor patients) is reported in the paper. In more than 5 Graves' hyperthyroidism patients, the study also compared T-cell repertoires from thyroid tissue with T-cell repertoires from blood. Results the study describes overall, beyond this receptor: Sample size was not statistically predetermined, and investigators were not blinded to group allocation. In validation, the model predicted progression to ophthalmopathy a median of about 5.9 months before onset, with approximately 68% sensitivity and roughly 72% specificity. Most expanded thyroid clonotypes (frequency above 0.001) were also found in blood, which suggests that blood repertoires may mirror thyroid immune responses. A model built on a 13 V-J signature distinguished ophthalmopathy from stable hyperthyroidism, reaching around 87% sensitivity and about 81% specificity in cross-validation and 80%/75% in testing.

A patient counted as having stable Graves' hyperthyroidism if no progression to ophthalmopathy occurred over 18 months of follow-up. The hyperthyroidism patients were between 18 and 65 years old and newly diagnosed, with a disease duration of less than 2 months. Exclusion was applied to patients with uncontrolled infections, other autoimmune diseases, pregnancy or lactation. Diagnoses were based on clinical symptoms, serum thyroxine and TRAb, thyroid ultrasound and orbital computed tomography. PBMCs were isolated from 8 to 10 ml of fresh peripheral blood by Ficoll-Paque density gradient centrifugation. Trizol reagent was used to extract total RNA, and RNA quality was then checked on an Agilent 2100 Bioanalyzer. The CDR3 covers 15 residues, taking in both the cysteine and the phenylalanine. The retained sequence is limited to the CDR3, 45 bases, with the frame set at the first base. V was cut back by 1 base and J by 0 bases, leaving a gap of 7 bases between them. CDR1 and CDR2, per the germline V gene, are MDHEN and SYDVKM.

This sequence was found in a woman aged 40 to 50 with Graves' hyperthyroidism. The chain links TRBV28 with TRBJ2-1, with TRBD2 tentatively as D gene (6 bases match). Sequenced material: blood. The nucleotide sequence is TGTGCCAGCAGTTTATCGGGAGTCTCCTACAATGAGCAGTTCTTC. This yields the protein CASSLSGVSYNEQFF. The reference TRBV28 and TRBJ2-1 proteins fill in what lies around the CDR3, so the full variable domain reads DVKVTQSSRYLVKRTGEKVFLECVQDMDHENMFWYRQDPGLGLRLIYFSYDVKMKEKGDIPEGYSVSREKKERFSLILESASTNQTSMYLCASSLSGVSYNEQFFGPGTRLTVL.